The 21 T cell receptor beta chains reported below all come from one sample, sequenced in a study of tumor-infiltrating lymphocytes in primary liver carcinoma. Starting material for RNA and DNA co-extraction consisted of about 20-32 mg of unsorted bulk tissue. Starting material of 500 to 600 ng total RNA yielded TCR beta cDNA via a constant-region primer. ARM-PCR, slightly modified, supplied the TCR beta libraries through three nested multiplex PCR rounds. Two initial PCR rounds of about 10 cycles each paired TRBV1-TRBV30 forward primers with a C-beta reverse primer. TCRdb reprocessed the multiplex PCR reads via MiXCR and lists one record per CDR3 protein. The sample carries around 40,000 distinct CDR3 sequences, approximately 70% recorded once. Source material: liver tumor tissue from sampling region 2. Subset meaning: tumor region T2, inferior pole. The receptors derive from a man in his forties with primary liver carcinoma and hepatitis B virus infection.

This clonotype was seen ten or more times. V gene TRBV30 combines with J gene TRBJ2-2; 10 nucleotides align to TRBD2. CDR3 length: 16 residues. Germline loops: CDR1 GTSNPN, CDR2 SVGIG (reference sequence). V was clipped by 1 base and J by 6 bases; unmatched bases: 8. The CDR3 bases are TGTGCCTGGAGTGCCTTTGGGACTAGCGAGCCCGGGGAGCTGTTTTTT. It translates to CAWSAFGTSEPGELFF. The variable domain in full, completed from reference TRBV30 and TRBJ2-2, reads SQTIHQWPATLVQPVGSPLSLECTVEGTSNPNLYWYRQAAGRGLQLLFYSVGIGQISSEVPQNLSASRPQDRQFILSSKKLLLSDSGFYLCAWSAFGTSEPGELFFGEGSRLTVL.

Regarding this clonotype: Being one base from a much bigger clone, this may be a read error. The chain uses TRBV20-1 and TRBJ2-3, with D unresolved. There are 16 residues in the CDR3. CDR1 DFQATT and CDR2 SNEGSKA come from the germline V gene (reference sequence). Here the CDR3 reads CSAREEPGRSTDRQYF. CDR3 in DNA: TGCAGTGCTAGAGAAGAGCCCGGTAGAAGCACAGATAGGCAGTATTTT.

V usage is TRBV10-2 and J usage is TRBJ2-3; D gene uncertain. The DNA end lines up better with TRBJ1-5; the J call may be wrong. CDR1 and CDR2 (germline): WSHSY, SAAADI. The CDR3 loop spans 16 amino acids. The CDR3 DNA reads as TGCGCCAGCAGTGTGGGAGCGGGAGTTGTTACAGATACGCAGCATTTT. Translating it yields CASSVGAGVVTDTQHF.

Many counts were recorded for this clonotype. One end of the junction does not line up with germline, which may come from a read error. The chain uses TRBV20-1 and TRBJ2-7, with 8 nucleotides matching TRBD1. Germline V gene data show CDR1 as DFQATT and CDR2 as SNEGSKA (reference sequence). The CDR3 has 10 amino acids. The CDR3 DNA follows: TGCAGTGCTGCAGGGGGCGAGTGGGCTTTC. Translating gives CSAAGGEWAF.

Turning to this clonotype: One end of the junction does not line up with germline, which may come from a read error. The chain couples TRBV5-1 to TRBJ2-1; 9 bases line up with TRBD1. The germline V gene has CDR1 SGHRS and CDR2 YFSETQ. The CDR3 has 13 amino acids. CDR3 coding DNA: TGCGTCAGCAACTTGACAGGGGGCAATGAGCAGTTCTTC. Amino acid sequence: CVSNLTGGNEQFF.

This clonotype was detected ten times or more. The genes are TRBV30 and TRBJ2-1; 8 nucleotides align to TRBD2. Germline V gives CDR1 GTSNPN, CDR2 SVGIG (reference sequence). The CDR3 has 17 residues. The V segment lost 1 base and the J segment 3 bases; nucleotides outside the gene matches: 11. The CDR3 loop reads CAWSGLNPGGGYNEQFF. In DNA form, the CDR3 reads TGTGCCTGGAGTGGCCTAAATCCGGGGGGGGGCTACAATGAGCAGTTCTTC.

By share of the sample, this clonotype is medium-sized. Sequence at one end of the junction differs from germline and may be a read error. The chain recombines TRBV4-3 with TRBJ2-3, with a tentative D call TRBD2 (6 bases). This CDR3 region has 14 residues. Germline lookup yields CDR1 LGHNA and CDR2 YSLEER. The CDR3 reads CASSQGGASDTQYF. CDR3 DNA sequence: TGCGCCAGCAGCCAGGGGGGTGCATCAGACACGCAGTATTTT.

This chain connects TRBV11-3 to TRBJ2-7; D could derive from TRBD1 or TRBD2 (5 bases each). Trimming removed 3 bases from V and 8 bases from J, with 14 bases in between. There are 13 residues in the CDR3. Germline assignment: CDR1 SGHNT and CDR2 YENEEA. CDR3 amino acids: CASSFGVLDKQYF. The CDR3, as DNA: TGTGCCAGCAGCTTCGGGGTTCTGGACAAGCAGTACTTC.

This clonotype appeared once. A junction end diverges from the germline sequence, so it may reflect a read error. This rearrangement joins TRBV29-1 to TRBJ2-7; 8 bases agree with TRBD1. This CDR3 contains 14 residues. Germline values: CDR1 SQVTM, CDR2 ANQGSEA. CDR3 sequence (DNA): TGCAGCGTCCCGGACAGGGTGGATCGGGTTGAGCGGTACTTC. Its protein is CSVPDRVDRVERYF.

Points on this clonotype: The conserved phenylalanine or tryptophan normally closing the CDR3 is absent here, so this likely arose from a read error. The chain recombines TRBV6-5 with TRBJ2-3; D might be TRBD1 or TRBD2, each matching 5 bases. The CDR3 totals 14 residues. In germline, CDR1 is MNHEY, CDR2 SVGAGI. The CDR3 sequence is CDWGRPHFGDTQYC. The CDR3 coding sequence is TGCGATTGGGGACGGCCGCACTTTGGAGATACGCAGTATTGT.

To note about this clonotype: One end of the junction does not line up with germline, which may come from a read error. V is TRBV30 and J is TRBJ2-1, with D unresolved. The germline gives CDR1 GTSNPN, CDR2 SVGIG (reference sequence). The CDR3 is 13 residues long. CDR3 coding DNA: TGTGCCCGGAGTCCCAACGGAAACAATGAGCAGTTCTTC. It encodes CARSPNGNNEQFF. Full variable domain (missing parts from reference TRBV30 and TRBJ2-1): SQTIHQWPATLVQPVGSPLSLECTVEGTSNPNLYWYRQAAGRGLQLLFYSVGIGQISSEVPQNLSASRPQDRQFILSSKKLLLSDSGFYLCARSPNGNNEQFFGPGTRLTVL.

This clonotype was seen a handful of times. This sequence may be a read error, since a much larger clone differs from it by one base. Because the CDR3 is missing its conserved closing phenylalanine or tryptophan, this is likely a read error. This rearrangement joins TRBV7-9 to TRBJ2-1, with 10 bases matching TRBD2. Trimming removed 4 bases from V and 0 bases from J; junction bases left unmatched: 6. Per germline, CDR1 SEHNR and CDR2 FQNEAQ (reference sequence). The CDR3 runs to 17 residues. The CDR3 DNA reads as TGTGCCAGCAGCTCGTCACTAGCGGGGAGCTCCTACAATGAGCAGTTCCTC. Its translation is CASSSSLAGSSYNEQFL.

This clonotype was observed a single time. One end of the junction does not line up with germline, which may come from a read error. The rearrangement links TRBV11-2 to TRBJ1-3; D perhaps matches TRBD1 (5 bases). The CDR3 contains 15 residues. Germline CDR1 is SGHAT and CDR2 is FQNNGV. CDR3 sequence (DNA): TGTGCCAGCAGCTCCAGGGTTCGAAGTGGAAACACTATACATTTT. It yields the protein CASSSRVRSGNTIHF. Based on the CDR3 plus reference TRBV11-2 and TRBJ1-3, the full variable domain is EAGVAQSPRYKIIEKRQSVAFWCNPISGHATLYWYQQILGQGPKLLIQFQNNGVVDDSQLPKDRFSAERLKGVDSTLKIQPAKLEDSAVYLCASSSRVRSGNTIHFGEGSWLTVV.

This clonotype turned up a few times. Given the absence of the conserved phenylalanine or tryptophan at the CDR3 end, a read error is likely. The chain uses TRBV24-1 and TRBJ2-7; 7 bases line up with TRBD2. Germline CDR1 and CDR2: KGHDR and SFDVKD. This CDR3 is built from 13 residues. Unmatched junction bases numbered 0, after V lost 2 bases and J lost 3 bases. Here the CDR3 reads CATSDWEGYEQYL. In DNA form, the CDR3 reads TGTGCCACCAGTGATTGGGAGGGCTACGAGCAGTACCTC.

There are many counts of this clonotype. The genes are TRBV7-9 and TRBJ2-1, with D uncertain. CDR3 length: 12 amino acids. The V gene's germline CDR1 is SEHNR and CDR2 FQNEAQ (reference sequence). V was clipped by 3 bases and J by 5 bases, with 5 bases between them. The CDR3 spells CASSFENNEQFF. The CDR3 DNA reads TGTGCCAGCAGCTTTGAGAACAATGAGCAGTTCTTC.

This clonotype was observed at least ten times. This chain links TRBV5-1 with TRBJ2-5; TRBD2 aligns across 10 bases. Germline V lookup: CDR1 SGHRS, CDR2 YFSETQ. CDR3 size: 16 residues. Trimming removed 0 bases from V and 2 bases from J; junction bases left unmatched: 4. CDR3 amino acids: CASSLDPAGGQETQYF. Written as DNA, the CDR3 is TGCGCCAGCAGCTTGGACCCAGCGGGAGGGCAAGAGACCCAGTACTTC.

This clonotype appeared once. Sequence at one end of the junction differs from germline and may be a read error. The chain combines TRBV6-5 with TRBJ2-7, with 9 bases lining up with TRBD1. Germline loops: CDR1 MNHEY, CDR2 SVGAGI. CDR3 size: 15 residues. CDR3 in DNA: TGTAGCAGCAGACTGGCGGGGACAGGGTCCTACGAACAGTACTTC. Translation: CSSRLAGTGSYEQYF.

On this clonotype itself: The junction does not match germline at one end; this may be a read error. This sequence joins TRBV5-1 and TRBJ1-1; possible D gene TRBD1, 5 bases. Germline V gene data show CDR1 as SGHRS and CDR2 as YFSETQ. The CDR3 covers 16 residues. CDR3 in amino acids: CASRFGAGVTVTDAFF. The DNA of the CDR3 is TGCGCCAGCAGGTTCGGGGCAGGAGTTACGGTCACTGACGCTTTCTTT. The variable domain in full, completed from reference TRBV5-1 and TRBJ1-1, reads KAGVTQTPRYLIKTRGQQVTLSCSPISGHRSVSWYQQTPGQGLQFLFEYFSETQRNKGNFPGRFSGRQFSNSRSEMNVSTLELGDSALYLCASRFGAGVTVTDAFFGQGTRLTVV.

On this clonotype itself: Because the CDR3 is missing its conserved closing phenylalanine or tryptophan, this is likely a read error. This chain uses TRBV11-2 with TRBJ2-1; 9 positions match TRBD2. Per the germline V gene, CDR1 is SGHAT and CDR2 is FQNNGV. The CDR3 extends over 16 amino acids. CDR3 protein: CTSSPPRTSAYNEQFL. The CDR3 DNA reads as TGTACAAGCAGCCCTCCCCGGACTAGCGCCTACAATGAGCAGTTCTTG.

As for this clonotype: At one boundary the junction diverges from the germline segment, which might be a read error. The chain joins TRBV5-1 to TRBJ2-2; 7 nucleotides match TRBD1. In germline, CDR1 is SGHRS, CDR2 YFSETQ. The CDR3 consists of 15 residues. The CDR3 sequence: CASSLGGANTGEPFF. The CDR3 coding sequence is TGTGCCAGCAGCTTAGGGGGCGCGAACACCGGGGAGCCGTTTTTT.

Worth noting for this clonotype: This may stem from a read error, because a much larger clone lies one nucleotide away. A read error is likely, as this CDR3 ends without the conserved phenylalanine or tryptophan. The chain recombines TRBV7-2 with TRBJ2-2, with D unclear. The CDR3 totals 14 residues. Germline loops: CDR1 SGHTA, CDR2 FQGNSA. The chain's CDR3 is CASGLGWGTGELFS. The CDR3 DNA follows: TGTGCCAGCGGCTTAGGATGGGGCACCGGGGAGCTGTTTTCT.